What follows are 26 T cell receptor beta chains derived from one specimen sequenced in a study of blood T cell repertoires in COVID-19. Sequencing was performed with immunoSEQ multiplex PCR; in TCRdb, only in-frame clones are kept and a portion is missing. The table shows 150,000 to 180,000 clones, with roughly 80% occurring only once. The sample taken for sequencing was peripheral blood. The receptors here all came from a woman aged 60 to 75 with acute or convalescent COVID-19.

The genes are TRBV6-2 or TRBV6-3 and TRBJ2-7, with TRBD2 matching over 10 bases. The germline CDR1 and CDR2 sequences are MNHEY and SVGEGT. The CDR3 extends over 19 amino acids. Germline trimming cut 0 bases from V and 0 bases from J; bases unmatched to any gene: 11. CDR3 loop: CASSYSSLAGALNSYEQYV. CDR3 coding DNA: TGTGCCAGCAGTTACTCGAGTCTAGCGGGGGCCTTAAACTCCTACGAGCAGTACGTC.

The rearrangement uses TRBV30 and TRBJ1-6, with D maybe TRBD1 (5 bases). The CDR3 has 15 amino acids. Per the germline V gene, CDR1 is GTSNPN and CDR2 is SVGIG (reference sequence). Trimming removed 6 bases at V and 7 bases at J, with 19 bases between. DNA for the CDR3: TGTGCCTGCACCCGACTCAGGGAGGGGAATTCACCCCTCCACTTT. Amino acids: CACTRLREGNSPLHF.

This clone has more than one count but fewer than ten. This chain uses TRBV5-4 with TRBJ2-6, with 9 bases lining up with TRBD1. The CDR3 runs to 20 residues. Germline assignment: CDR1 SGHNT and CDR2 YYREEE (reference sequence). Unmatched junction bases numbered 11, after V lost 0 bases and J lost 1 base. CDR3 bases: TGTGCCAGCAGCTTGGGGACGGGGACAGGGAGTAGGTCTGGGGCCAACGTCCTGACTTTC. It encodes CASSLGTGTGSRSGANVLTF.

The chain recombines TRBV5-8 with TRBJ1-6, with 8 bases matching TRBD1. The CDR3 extends over 14 amino acids. J was trimmed by 8 bases and V by 3 bases; bases with no gene match: 4. In germline, CDR1 is SGHTS, CDR2 YDEGEE. In DNA form, the CDR3 reads TGTGCCAGCAGCTACCGGACAGGGCATTCACCCCTCCACTTT. This codes for CASSYRTGHSPLHF.

The chain uses TRBV18 and TRBJ2-3; the match to TRBD1 covers 9 bases. Per germline, CDR1 KGHSH and CDR2 LQKENI. The CDR3 totals 15 residues. Trimming cost V 8 bases and J 0 bases; bases outside gene matches: 6. As DNA, the CDR3 is TGTGCCAGCCGATACGGACAGGGGAGCACAGATACGCAGTATTTT. Protein sequence: CASRYGQGSTDTQYF.

This chain links TRBV6-1 with TRBJ1-1; 7 bases agree with TRBD1. The germline CDR1 and CDR2 sequences are MNHNS and SASEGT. V lost 4 bases, J lost 7 bases, and 15 bases stayed unmatched. This CDR3 has 16 amino acids. CDR3 nucleotide sequence: TGTGCCAGCAGTGGACAGGGAATTTCGTGGGGATATGAAGCTTTCTTT. It yields the protein CASSGQGISWGYEAFF.

The count of this clone is one. The chain employs TRBV29-1 and TRBJ2-7; possible D gene TRBD2, 5 bases. This CDR3 spans 13 amino acids. V was trimmed by 4 bases and J by 4 bases, leaving 14 bases between them. The V gene's germline CDR1 is SQVTM and CDR2 ANQGSEA. CDR3 DNA: TGCAGCGTTGTGGCGGGTCCGAGTTACGAGCAGTACTTC. Amino acids: CSVVAGPSYEQYF.

The chain recombines TRBV3-1 (or the pseudogene TRBV3-2) with TRBJ1-2; TRBD1 might be the D (6 bases). Germline CDR1 reads LGHDT; CDR2 reads YNNKEL (reference sequence). The CDR3 is 11 residues long. V was pared by 5 bases and J by 8 bases, with 9 bases between. As DNA, the CDR3 is TGTGCCAGCAGCTACAGGGAAGGCTACACCTTC. Translation: CASSYREGYTF.

V is TRBV12-3 or TRBV12-4 and J is TRBJ1-5; D might be TRBD1 (5 bases). V lost 3 bases and J lost 6, with 9 bases in between. This CDR3 is 13 amino acids long. CDR3 residues: CASSFRGGQPQHF. Written as DNA, the CDR3 is TGTGCCAGCAGTTTTCGGGGGGGTCAGCCCCAGCATTTT.

V usage is TRBV19 and J usage is TRBJ2-1; TRBD2 aligns across 15 bases. The trim removed 6 bases at V and 6 bases at J, leaving 12 bases unmatched. CDR3 size: 18 residues. Germline V gene sequence: CDR1 LNHDA, CDR2 SQIVND (reference sequence). The CDR3 reads CASRLPGLAGGGANEQFF. The DNA of the CDR3 is TGTGCCAGTAGACTCCCGGGACTAGCGGGGGGAGGGGCCAATGAGCAGTTCTTC.

CDR3 coding DNA: TGCGCCAGCAGTGAAGGGACAGGGGCGAGGCACACCTTC. This codes for CASSEGTGARHTF. The chain recombines TRBV10-2 with TRBJ1-2, with 10 bases identical to TRBD1. Unmatched junction bases numbered 7, after V lost 3 bases and J lost 12 bases. Germline V CDR1 and CDR2: WSHSY, SAAADI. CDR3 length: 13 amino acids.

Points on this clone: This CDR3 is also generated by other DNA sequences in the sample. The gene calls are TRBV5-4 and TRBJ1-1; D gene uncertain. This CDR3 has 15 amino acids. CDR1 and CDR2 from the germline V gene are SGHNT and YYREEE (reference sequence). Trimming left V 0 bases short and J 1 base short, with 10 bases between. This CDR3 reads CASSLAGGGNTEAFF. CDR3 in DNA: TGTGCCAGCAGCTTGGCCGGAGGAGGGAACACTGAAGCTTTCTTT. Using reference TRBV5-4 and TRBJ1-1 for the parts outside the CDR3, the full variable domain is ETGVTQSPTHLIKTRGQQVTLRCSSQSGHNTVSWYQQALGQGPQFIFQYYREEENGRGNFPPRFSGLQFPNYSSELNVNALELDDSALYLCASSLAGGGNTEAFFGQGTRLTVV.

V is TRBV3-1 (or the pseudogene TRBV3-2) and J is TRBJ2-3; the D gene is possibly TRBD1 (5 bases). With 4 bases removed from V and 8 bases from J, the gap between germline ends came to 13 bases. Looked up from germline, CDR1 is LGHDT and CDR2 is YNNKEL (reference sequence). The CDR3 covers 13 residues. The CDR3 nucleotides are TGTGCCAGCAGCCGGACAAGTTACTCTACGCAGTATTTT. This sequence encodes CASSRTSYSTQYF.

The V and J genes are TRBV30 and TRBJ1-5; tentatively, D is TRBD1 (6 bases). Deletions cut 4 bases from V and 4 bases from J, with 11 bases between. The CDR3 is made up of 13 amino acids. CDR1 is GTSNPN, CDR2 SVGIG, per germline (reference sequence). CDR3 loop: CAWTPQGNQPQHF. CDR3 nucleotides: TGTGCCTGGACCCCCCAGGGGAATCAGCCCCAGCATTTT.

The rearrangement joins TRBV5-1 to TRBJ1-6; 7 bases line up with TRBD1. The CDR3 contains 14 residues. J was trimmed by 5 bases and V by 5 bases; bases with no gene match: 4. Germline V gene sequence: CDR1 SGHRS, CDR2 YFSETQ. The CDR3 region has the DNA TGCGCCAGCAGTACGGGACAGAATAATTCACCCCTCCACTTT. Protein sequence: CASSTGQNNSPLHF.

This sequence joins TRBV5-1 and TRBJ2-3, with 7 bases fitting TRBD2. CDR3 length: 15 amino acids. After removal of 0 bases from V and 1 base from J, the junction contained 2 bases not matched to a gene. From germline, CDR1 is SGHRS and CDR2 YFSETQ. The CDR3 protein is CASSLGGGGTDTQYF. Written as DNA, the CDR3 is TGCGCCAGCAGCTTGGGCGGGGGAGGCACAGATACGCAGTATTTT. The variable domain in full, with the rest retrieved from reference TRBV5-1 and TRBJ2-3, is KAGVTQTPRYLIKTRGQQVTLSCSPISGHRSVSWYQQTPGQGLQFLFEYFSETQRNKGNFPGRFSGRQFSNSRSEMNVSTLELGDSALYLCASSLGGGGTDTQYFGPGTRLTVL.

V usage is TRBV5-1 and J usage is TRBJ1-1; D is uncertain. V was clipped by 2 bases and J by 1 base, with 6 bases between them. The CDR3 spans 13 residues. Looked up from germline, CDR1 is SGHRS and CDR2 is YFSETQ. CDR3 sequence: CASSLLENTEAFF. The CDR3 coding sequence is TGCGCCAGCAGCTTACTCGAGAACACTGAAGCTTTCTTT.

The chain's CDR3 is CASRPGGNYGYTF. The CDR3, as DNA: TGTGCCAGCAGGCCCGGGGGTAACTATGGCTACACCTTC. This rearrangement joins TRBV6-5 to TRBJ1-2; a possible D gene is TRBD1 (5 bases). This CDR3 region has 13 residues. V gave up 6 bases and J gave up 1 base, with 9 bases separating them. Germline V gives CDR1 MNHEY, CDR2 SVGAGI.

On this clone itself: Other DNA variants within this sample encode the same CDR3. V gene TRBV5-1 combines with J gene TRBJ1-2; the match to TRBD1 covers 8 bases. V trimming: 4 bases; J trimming: 0 bases; junction bases outside the gene matches: 5. Germline V CDR1 and CDR2: SGHRS, YFSETQ. This CDR3 comprises 15 residues. CDR3 region: CASSPGQGANYGYTF. For the CDR3, the DNA is TGCGCCAGCAGCCCTGGACAGGGCGCTAACTATGGCTACACCTTC.

The V gene is TRBV19, the J gene TRBJ1-1; perhaps TRBD1 as D (5 bases). The germline V gene encodes CDR1 LNHDA and CDR2 SQIVND (reference sequence). Trimming shortened V by 4 bases and J by 3 bases, and 12 bases separated the two germline ends. CDR3 length: 14 residues. CDR3 loop: CASSKGEEYTEAFF. The CDR3 DNA reads TGTGCCAGTAGTAAAGGGGAGGAGTACACTGAAGCTTTCTTT.

This clone was detected once. The chain employs TRBV7-9 and TRBJ1-3, with D tentatively TRBD1 (6 bases). The V end lost 0 bases, the J end lost 1 base, and 7 bases lay between the germline ends. CDR1 and CDR2 from the germline V gene are SEHNR and FQNEAQ (reference sequence). The CDR3 extends over 15 amino acids. CDR3 nucleotide sequence: TGTGCCAGCAGCTTAGCAGGGGGTTCTGGAAACACCATATATTTT. Residues: CASSLAGGSGNTIYF.

The V and J genes are TRBV28 and TRBJ1-2, with 8 positions matching TRBD1. The CDR3 runs 13 residues. Germline-derived CDR1 and CDR2 are MDHEN and SYDVKM. V trimming: 7 bases; J trimming: 2 bases; junction bases outside the gene matches: 3. The CDR3 here is CASNRQGNYGYTF. CDR3 in DNA: TGTGCCAGCAATAGACAGGGGAACTATGGCTACACCTTC.

The gene calls are TRBV18 and TRBJ2-7; 9 positions match TRBD1. J gave up 0 bases and V 1 base, and 4 bases lay outside the gene matches. This CDR3 comprises 16 residues. The V gene's germline CDR1 is KGHSH and CDR2 LQKENI. The chain's CDR3 is CASSPLGTGSSYEQYV. The CDR3 nucleotides are TGTGCCAGCTCACCACTGGGGACAGGGAGCTCCTACGAGCAGTACGTC.

This chain links TRBV5-6 with TRBJ1-3; no reliable D call. Trimming pared 0 bases from V and 3 bases from J, leaving 4 bases between. CDR1 is SGHDT and CDR2 is YYEEEE in the germline V gene. This CDR3 is built from 13 residues. The CDR3 loop is CASSLGYGNTIYF. DNA for the CDR3: TGTGCCAGCAGCTTGGGTTATGGAAACACCATATATTTT.

This chain connects TRBV7-3 to TRBJ2-2, with TRBD1 as a possible D gene (6 bases). Per the germline V gene, CDR1 is SGHTA and CDR2 is FQGTGA. The germline V and J ends were trimmed by 3 bases and 11 bases, with 10 bases remaining between them. CDR3 size: 12 residues. The DNA for the CDR3 is TGTGCCAGCAGCTTCGGGACAAGTGAGCTGTTTTTT. Amino acids: CASSFGTSELFF.

In this sample, this clone turned up once. The chain uses TRBV11-3 and TRBJ2-1; TRBD2 matches at 9 bases. The CDR3 extends over 15 amino acids. Germline assignment: CDR1 SGHNT and CDR2 YENEEA. Unmatched junction bases numbered 9, after V lost 5 bases and J lost 7 bases. The CDR3 here is CASSPAGGLLNEQFF. Written as DNA, the CDR3 is TGTGCCAGCAGCCCAGCGGGGGGCCTATTGAATGAGCAGTTCTTC.